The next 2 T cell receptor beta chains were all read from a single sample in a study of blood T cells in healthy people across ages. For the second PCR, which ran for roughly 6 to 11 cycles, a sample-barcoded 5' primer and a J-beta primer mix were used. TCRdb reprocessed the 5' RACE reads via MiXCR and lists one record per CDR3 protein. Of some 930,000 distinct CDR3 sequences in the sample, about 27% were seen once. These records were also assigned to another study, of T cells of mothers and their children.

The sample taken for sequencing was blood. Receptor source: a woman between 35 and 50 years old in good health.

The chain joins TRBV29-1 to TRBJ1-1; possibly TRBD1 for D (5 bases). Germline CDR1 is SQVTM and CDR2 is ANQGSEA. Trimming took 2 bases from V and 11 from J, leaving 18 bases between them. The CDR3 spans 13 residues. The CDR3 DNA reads TGCAGCGTTGAACAGGGCGCAGGGCAAACTGCTTTCTTT. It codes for CSVEQGAGQTAFF.

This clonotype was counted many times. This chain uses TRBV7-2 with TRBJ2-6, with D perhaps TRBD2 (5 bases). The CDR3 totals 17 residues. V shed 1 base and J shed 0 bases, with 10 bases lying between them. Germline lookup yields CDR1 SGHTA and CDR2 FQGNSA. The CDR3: CASSLGYGSSGANVLTF. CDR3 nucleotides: TGTGCCAGCAGCTTAGGGTATGGGAGCTCTGGGGCCAACGTCCTGACTTTC.